Listed below are T cell receptor beta chains from one sample, sequenced in a study of CD8+CD57+ T cells in acquired aplastic anemia. TCRdb fed the reads into MiXCR, producing one record per CDR3 protein. The sample lists over 150,000 distinct CDR3 sequences, around 50% occurring once. The sample comprised sorted CD4+, CD8+, or CD8+CD57+ T cells (not recorded which) from PBMCs. The receptors shown here come from a human donor with aplastic anemia. Each CDR3 is given with its conserved first and last residue. A D gene is named only where the DNA matches it firmly. Clone size is not always given. Where it is, it says once, few, many or a class for expanded clones.

abundance	v_gene	j_gene	d_gene	CDR3aa	CDR3nt
many	TRBV19	TRBJ1-5	.	CASKENTSNQPQHF	TGTGCCAGTAAGGAGAACACTAGCAATCAGCCCCAGCATTTT
.	TRBV20-1	TRBJ1-5	.	CSARVGVSQPQHF	TGCAGTGCTAGAGTAGGGGTAAGTCAGCCCCAGCATTTT
.	TRBV10-3	TRBJ2-1	.	CASSEGTSGEQFF	TGTGCCAGCAGTGAAGGGACTTCGGGTGAGCAGTTCTTC
.	TRBV6-5	TRBJ2-3	.	CASSYRAGGTDTQYF	TGTGCCAGCAGTTACCGTGCCGGTGGAACAGATACGCAGTATTTT
many	TRBV7-2	TRBJ2-5	.	CASSLGGGAWETQYF	TGTGCCAGCAGCTTAGGGGGGGGGGCTTGGGAGACCCAGTACTTC
many	TRBV4-1	TRBJ1-4	.	CASSQIRGEKLFF	TGCGCCAGCAGCCAAATTCGGGGGGAGAAACTGTTTTTT
few	TRBV7-9	TRBJ2-7	.	CASRSGSDYEQYF	TGTGCCAGCAGGTCGGGCAGCGATTACGAGCAGTACTTC
many	TRBV12-3/TRBV12-4	TRBJ1-2	.	CASTTDSYGYTF	TGTGCCAGCACCACGGACAGCTATGGCTACACCTTC
many	TRBV10-3	TRBJ2-3	.	CATRVRGQPSDTQYF	TGTGCCACTAGGGTCCGGGGGCAGCCCTCAGATACGCAGTATTTT
many	TRBV5-1	TRBJ1-3	.	CASSQTHSGNTIYF	TGCGCCAGCAGTCAGACCCACTCTGGAAACACCATATATTTT
many	TRBV5-5	TRBJ2-5	.	CASSFTDGSQETQYF	TGTGCCAGCAGCTTCACCGACGGGTCCCAAGAGACCCAGTACTTC
.	TRBV10-3	TRBJ2-7	.	CAISDLRGGNRHEQYF	TGTGCCATCAGTGACCTCAGGGGGGGAAATCGCCACGAGCAGTACTTC
many	TRBV20-1	TRBJ2-4	.	CSAGEGTEYIQYF	TGCAGTGCTGGGGAGGGGACAGAATACATTCAGTACTTC
.	TRBV20-1	TRBJ2-3	TRBD2	CSAPRGGGWTDTQYF	TGCAGTGCTCCTCGGGGGGGAGGGTGGACAGATACGCAGTATTTT
many	TRBV5-1	TRBJ1-5	.	CASSLDRDQPQHF	TGCGCCAGCAGCCTTGACAGAGATCAGCCCCAGCATTTT